Listed here are 16 T cell receptor beta chains from one sample, sequenced in a study of T cell responses to AZD1222 COVID-19 vaccine. Assay used: immunoSEQ multiplex PCR; TCRdb lists only in-frame clones, some missing. The sample consists of about 150,000 clones, 80% to 95% of them appearing once. Material: peripheral blood, obtained 28 days after the second AZD1222 dose. Source of these receptors: an adult who received the AZD1222 COVID-19 vaccine.

This clone came up once. The chain links TRBV11-2 to TRBJ2-7; 10 positions match TRBD2. CDR1 SGHAT and CDR2 FQNNGV come from the germline V gene. The CDR3 is made up of 16 amino acids. V lost 1 base to trimming and J lost 5 bases; unmatched junction nucleotides: 8. This CDR3 is CASSLGGAGGPNEQYF. CDR3 in DNA: TGTGCCAGCAGCTTAGGGGGAGCGGGAGGGCCAAACGAGCAGTACTTC.

V usage is TRBV6-4 and J usage is TRBJ2-1, with 8 positions matching TRBD2. Germline V gives CDR1 MRHNA, CDR2 SNTAGT. This CDR3 comprises 16 residues. V dropped 4 bases and J dropped 1; count of bases not matched to a gene: 6. The CDR3: CASSVLAGSSYNEQFF. CDR3 nucleotide sequence: TGTGCCAGCAGTGTCTTAGCGGGATCGTCCTACAATGAGCAGTTCTTC.

J is TRBJ1-2 and V is TRBV3-1 (or the pseudogene TRBV3-2); D gene unclear. Trimming left V 1 base short and J 4 bases short, with 4 bases between. The CDR3 runs 12 residues. From germline, CDR1 is LGHDT and CDR2 YNNKEL (reference sequence). The CDR3 bases are TGTGCCAGCAGCCAAGGACCCTATGGCTACACCTTC. Protein product: CASSQGPYGYTF.

This chain uses TRBV11-3 with TRBJ2-5; D is perhaps TRBD1 or TRBD2 (7 bases each). Germline CDR1 is SGHNT and CDR2 is YENEEA. The CDR3 covers 16 residues. V was trimmed by 1 base and J by 4 bases, leaving 16 bases between them. The CDR3 DNA sequence: TGTGCCAGCAGCTTAGGAGACAGGGAGGGTGGAGAGACCCAGTACTTC. Its translation: CASSLGDREGGETQYF.

The V call is TRBV5-6, the J call TRBJ2-5, with D perhaps matching TRBD2 (7 bases). The length of the CDR3 is 14 residues. V lost 4 bases and J 5 bases, leaving 15 bases between the germline ends. The V gene's germline CDR1 is SGHDT and CDR2 YYEEEE. The CDR3 reads CASSTRGAGETQYF. The CDR3 DNA sequence: TGTGCCAGCAGCACTCGGGGGGCAGGGGAGACCCAGTACTTC.

V gene TRBV7-9 combines with J gene TRBJ2-2; D gene ambiguous. The ends were cut back, 1 base at V and 2 bases at J, with 8 bases in the middle. Germline lookup yields CDR1 SEHNR and CDR2 FQNEAQ (reference sequence). The CDR3 sequence is 15 residues long. The CDR3 loop is CASSLGASNTGELFF. The CDR3, as DNA: TGTGCCAGCAGCTTAGGGGCCTCCAACACCGGGGAGCTGTTTTTT.

V usage is TRBV5-4 and J usage is TRBJ2-5; 10 bases map to TRBD1. The junction had 10 bases not matched to a gene; V was cut back by 3 bases and J by 5 bases. Germline V gene data show CDR1 as SGHNT and CDR2 as YYREEE (reference sequence). CDR3 size: 16 residues. CDR3 amino acids: CASSSPDRGLKETQYF. CDR3 nucleotide sequence: TGTGCCAGCAGCTCGCCGGACAGGGGGTTAAAGGAGACCCAGTACTTC.

The chain uses TRBV7-2 and TRBJ2-1; tentatively, D is TRBD2 (7 bases). V lost 5 bases and J lost 5, with 19 bases in between. Germline lookup yields CDR1 SGHTA and CDR2 FQGNSA. The CDR3 is 16 residues long. CDR3 loop: CASSRGGGVYDNEQFF. CDR3 in DNA: TGTGCCAGCAGCAGAGGGGGGGGAGTGTATGACAATGAGCAGTTCTTC.

The V and J genes are TRBV6-5 and TRBJ2-3, with D unclear. The CDR3 runs to 14 residues. CDR1 and CDR2 from the germline V gene are MNHEY and SVGAGI. The germline V and J ends were trimmed by 6 bases and 1 base, with 11 bases remaining between them. The CDR3 DNA is TGTGCCAGCAGCCTAATCGTCGGCACAGATACGCAGTATTTT. Its protein is CASSLIVGTDTQYF.

The V call is TRBV18, the J call TRBJ2-7, with D possibly TRBD1 on 6 matching bases. The germline V gene encodes CDR1 KGHSH and CDR2 LQKENI. With 4 bases removed from V and 3 bases from J, the gap between germline ends came to 16 bases. The CDR3 is made up of 15 amino acids. In DNA form, the CDR3 reads TGTGCCAGCTCACTAACACCCGGACAGAACTACGAGCAGTACTTC. It is translated as CASSLTPGQNYEQYF.

This clone has just a few counts. V usage is TRBV6-1 and J usage is TRBJ2-1; no definite D call. Germline CDR1 is MNHNS and CDR2 is SASEGT. There are 13 residues in the CDR3. Trimming took off 2 bases at V and 8 bases at J, with 10 bases between the two ends. CDR3 DNA sequence: TGTGCCAGCAGTGAAAGGCACGTGGATGAGCAGTTCTTC. It translates to CASSERHVDEQFF.

V and J are TRBV2 and TRBJ2-2, with D hard to call. V was cut by 4 bases and J by 3 bases, with 6 bases left in between. This CDR3 has 13 residues. Per the germline V gene, CDR1 is SNHLY and CDR2 is FYNNEI. The CDR3 DNA reads TGTGCCAGCAGTGGGAGTTACACCGGGGAGCTGTTTTTT. Its protein product is CASSGSYTGELFF.

This sequence joins TRBV25-1 and TRBJ2-1, with D unresolved. V was clipped by 7 bases and J by 5 bases, with 9 bases between them. This CDR3 has 12 residues. Germline CDR1 MGHDK, CDR2 SYGVNS. This CDR3 reads CASTELDNEQFF. CDR3 DNA sequence: TGTGCCAGCACCGAATTGGACAATGAGCAGTTCTTC. The entire variable domain, with the rest obtained from reference TRBV25-1 and TRBJ2-1, is as follows: EADIYQTPRYLVIGTGKKITLECSQTMGHDKMYWYQQDPGMELHLIHYSYGVNSTEKGDLSSESTVSRIRTEHFPLTLESARPSHTSQYLCASTELDNEQFFGPGTRLTVL.

The J gene is TRBJ2-7, the V gene TRBV27; 13 positions match TRBD2. There are 17 residues in the CDR3. CDR1 and CDR2 (germline): MNHEY, SMNVEV (reference sequence). V was pared by 5 bases and J by 3 bases, with 10 bases of the junction left unmatched. Here the CDR3 reads CASSPQEGLAGIYEQYF. The CDR3 coding sequence is TGTGCCAGCAGTCCCCAAGAGGGACTAGCGGGAATCTACGAGCAGTACTTC.

The chain employs TRBV19 and TRBJ2-1; TRBD2 aligns across 10 bases. CDR1 and CDR2 (germline): LNHDA, SQIVND (reference sequence). The CDR3 is 15 residues long. V shed 5 bases, J shed 2 bases, and the junction held 3 bases outside the gene matches. The CDR3 nucleotides read TGTGCCAGTAGTGGTGGACTAGCGGCCTACAATGAGCAGTTCTTC. This encodes CASSGGLAAYNEQFF. The full variable domain, rest sourced from reference TRBV19 and TRBJ2-1, is DGGITQSPKYLFRKEGQNVTLSCEQNLNHDAMYWYRQDPGQGLRLIYYSQIVNDFQKGDIAEGYSVSREKKESFPLTVTSAQKNPTAFYLCASSGGLAAYNEQFFGPGTRLTVL.

The chain couples TRBV28 to TRBJ2-1, with TRBD2 identical over 12 bases. Germline-derived CDR1 and CDR2 are MDHEN and SYDVKM. The CDR3 contains 16 residues. V shed 3 bases and J 9 bases; nucleotides not matched to a gene: 9. The CDR3 region is CASSFASSGRAIEQFF. The CDR3 DNA reads as TGTGCCAGCAGTTTTGCCTCTAGCGGGAGGGCCATTGAGCAGTTCTTC.